The 5 T cell receptor beta chains below come from one sample, sequenced in a study of blood T cell repertoires in COVID-19 (dated by TCRdb to the early 2020s). The receptor library was made with the immunoSEQ multiplex PCR assay. TCRdb obtained this table from immuneACCESS and retained in-frame rearrangements with V and J assigned. These tables miss some clones; where compared with another copy, unresolved V genes account for less than half of the shortfall, and the remainder is unexplained. This sample comprises 300,000 to 400,000 clones, around 85% of them detected only once. The biggest ten clones account for 3.5% to 4.5% of the sample. The specimen was PBMCs or T cells enriched from blood (not recorded which). These receptors all stem from a woman in her thirties or forties with acute COVID-19.

This clone was seen only a few times. This chain links TRBV7-2 with TRBJ1-1; 8 bases are shared with TRBD1. With 3 bases clipped from V and 4 bases from J, the junction kept 4 bases outside the gene matches. The CDR3 spans 14 residues. CDR1 and CDR2 (germline): SGHTA, FQGNSA. CDR3 sequence: CASSFRQGTTEAFF. The CDR3 nucleotides read TGTGCCAGCAGCTTCCGACAGGGGACCACTGAAGCTTTCTTT.

J is TRBJ2-7 and V is TRBV10-3; TRBD1 matches at 9 bases. J gave up 0 bases and V 9 bases, and 18 bases lay outside the gene matches. The length of the CDR3 is 18 residues. The germline gives CDR1 ENHRY, CDR2 SYGVKD. Here the CDR3 DNA reads TGTGCCATTTACCCACAGGGACAGGGAGGGTATGACTCCTACGAGCAGTACTTC. This codes for CAIYPQGQGGYDSYEQYF.

The chain employs TRBV7-2 and TRBJ1-2, with D possibly TRBD1 on 5 matching bases. Between the trimmed V and J ends, which lost 2 bases and 2 bases, there was a span of 12 bases. The CDR3 totals 15 residues. CDR1 and CDR2 (germline): SGHTA, FQGNSA. The CDR3 DNA sequence: TGTGCCAGCAGCTTAAGTGGGGCAGCCAACTATGGCTACACCTTC. This translates into CASSLSGAANYGYTF. Looking up the rest from reference TRBV7-2 and TRBJ1-2 gives the full variable domain: GAGVSQSPSNKVTEKGKDVELRCDPISGHTALYWYRQSLGQGLEFLIYFQGNSAPDKSGLPSDRFSAERTGGSVSTLTIQRTQQEDSAVYLCASSLSGAANYGYTFGSGTRLTVV.

This clone has more than one count but fewer than ten. The chain uses TRBV6-1 and TRBJ2-1; D unresolved. The CDR3 is 16 amino acids. CDR1 and CDR2 from the germline V gene are MNHNS and SASEGT. V was shortened by 0 bases and J by 7 bases, with 16 bases between the two germline ends. This CDR3 reads CASSEAVRSDGNEQFF. In DNA, the CDR3 is TGTGCCAGCAGTGAAGCGGTCAGATCCGACGGGAATGAGCAGTTCTTC.

Here the CDR3 reads CASSARQPPGELFF. In DNA, the CDR3 is TGTGCCAGCAGCGCCCGACAGCCGCCCGGGGAGCTGTTTTTT. The gene calls are TRBV9 and TRBJ2-2; possible D gene TRBD1, 5 bases. V shed 3 bases and J shed 6 bases, with 12 bases lying between them. This CDR3 has 14 residues. CDR1 is SGDLS, CDR2 YYNGEE, per germline.